The 18 T cell receptor beta chains given below trace back to one sample, sequenced in a study of cytomegalovirus exposure and HLA in healthy donors. This PCR relied on a set of 60 Vbeta primers and 13 Jbeta primers. Some clones are missing from TCRdb's copy, which holds only in-frame ones; the method was immunoSEQ multiplex PCR. Seen here are around 64,000 clones, roughly 89% observed once, and the top ten hold 2%. Sequencing was done on a sample of PBMCs. The receptors here all came from a woman in her twenties or thirties in good health and CMV-seronegative.

The chain uses TRBV15 and TRBJ2-5, with 11 bases aligning to TRBD2. The V and J ends lost 1 base and 11 bases, in that order; junction bases with no gene match: 3. The CDR3 contains 13 residues. In germline, CDR1 is LNHNV, CDR2 YYDKDF (reference sequence). This CDR3 reads CATSRVLAGEQYF. CDR3 DNA: TGTGCCACCAGCAGAGTACTAGCGGGGGAGCAGTACTTC.

The table lists this clone with a few counts. The V gene is TRBV5-1, the J gene TRBJ1-1, with 10 bases that match TRBD1. The CDR3 covers 13 residues. The germline V gene has CDR1 SGHRS and CDR2 YFSETQ. Trimming removed 7 bases from V and 1 base from J; junction bases left unmatched: 1. CDR3 sequence reads: CASGTGANTEAFF. The CDR3 coding sequence is TGCGCCAGCGGGACAGGGGCGAACACTGAAGCTTTCTTT.

The gene calls are TRBV2 and TRBJ1-5, with D tentatively TRBD1 (5 bases). The V end was cut by 6 bases, the J end by 5 bases, with 11 bases between. Looked up from germline, CDR1 is SNHLY and CDR2 is FYNNEI. CDR3 length equals 13 residues. This CDR3 reads CASRVTGDQPQHF. In DNA, the CDR3 is TGTGCCAGCAGGGTAACGGGGGATCAGCCCCAGCATTTT. The variable domain in full, with the rest retrieved from reference TRBV2 and TRBJ1-5, is EPEVTQTPSHQVTQMGQEVILRCVPISNHLYFYWYRQILGQKVEFLVSFYNNEISEKSEIFDDQFSVERPDGSNFTLKIRSTKLEDSAMYFCASRVTGDQPQHFGDGTRLSIL.

The gene calls are TRBV7-2 and TRBJ2-7; D is uncertain. V was shortened by 0 bases and J by 0 bases, with 9 bases between the two germline ends. The CDR3 loop spans 15 amino acids. Looked up from germline, CDR1 is SGHTA and CDR2 is FQGNSA. The CDR3 coding sequence is TGTGCCAGCAGCTTAGCGGGCAGGCCCTCCTACGAGCAGTACTTC. It codes for CASSLAGRPSYEQYF.

The gene calls are TRBV28 and TRBJ1-3, with TRBD1 matching 8 bases. This CDR3 comprises 15 residues. CDR1 is MDHEN and CDR2 is SYDVKM in the germline V gene. V gave up 4 bases and J gave up 8 bases; unmatched junction bases: 10. The CDR3 loop reads CASSSPQGARDTIYF. As DNA, the CDR3 is TGTGCCAGCAGTTCCCCCCAGGGGGCGCGGGACACCATATATTTT.

This clone has just a few counts. The chain joins TRBV4-1 to TRBJ1-3, with D tentatively TRBD1 (6 bases). The CDR3 sequence is 15 residues long. V lost 1 base, J lost 0 bases, and 7 bases lay in between. Germline V CDR1 and CDR2: MGHRA, YSYEKL. CDR3 residues: CASSQGGGSGNTIYF. For the CDR3, the DNA is TGCGCCAGCAGCCAAGGAGGGGGCTCTGGAAACACCATATATTTT.

This sequence joins TRBV28 and TRBJ2-1, with D perhaps matching TRBD1 (5 bases). Germline values: CDR1 MDHEN, CDR2 SYDVKM. V was clipped by 3 bases and J by 0 bases, with 9 bases between them. This CDR3 region has 15 residues. DNA of the CDR3: TGTGCCAGCAGTTTCCAGGGAAGCTCCTACAATGAGCAGTTCTTC. Protein product: CASSFQGSSYNEQFF.

The chain has TRBV30 and TRBJ1-1; D unclear. Trimming stripped 4 bases from V and 2 bases from J, with 8 bases between. CDR1 and CDR2 from the germline V gene are GTSNPN and SVGIG (reference sequence). This CDR3 spans 12 amino acids. The CDR3 DNA reads TGTGCCTGGACAGGTCTAAACACTGAAGCTTTCTTT. Protein sequence: CAWTGLNTEAFF.

V usage is TRBV7-3 and J usage is TRBJ2-7; TRBD2 matches 7 bases. CDR1 SGHTA and CDR2 FQGTGA come from the germline V gene. CDR3 length: 15 residues. V lost 4 bases, J lost 1 base, and 7 bases stayed unmatched. The CDR3 DNA is TGTGCCAGCAGCTACCACGGGGGAGGGTCCTACGAGCAGTACTTC. This gives the protein CASSYHGGGSYEQYF.

The V gene is TRBV15, the J gene TRBJ2-7; 12 bases fit TRBD1. Unmatched junction bases numbered 3, after V lost 5 bases and J lost 4 bases. The CDR3 extends over 14 amino acids. Germline-derived CDR1 and CDR2 are LNHNV and YYDKDF (reference sequence). The chain's CDR3 is CATSQGQGAYEQYF. CDR3 DNA sequence: TGTGCCACCAGCCAGGGACAGGGGGCATACGAGCAGTACTTC.

The chain uses TRBV7-2 and TRBJ1-2; D may be TRBD1 (5 bases). V was trimmed by 1 base and J by 4 bases, leaving 16 bases between them. The CDR3 contains 16 residues. CDR1 SGHTA and CDR2 FQGNSA come from the germline V gene. CDR3 sequence (DNA): TGTGCCAGCAGCTTAGGGGGGGAGGGGAGAGGCTATGGCTACACCTTC. It codes for CASSLGGEGRGYGYTF.

The chain couples TRBV7-2 to TRBJ2-1, with a weak D call TRBD2 (7 bases). The V end was cut by 1 base, the J end by 5 bases, with 12 bases between. The CDR3 is made up of 15 amino acids. CDR1 SGHTA and CDR2 FQGNSA come from the germline V gene. CDR3 in amino acids: CASSLEGGGHNEQFF. In nucleotides, the CDR3 is TGTGCCAGCAGCTTAGAGGGAGGGGGGCACAATGAGCAGTTCTTC.

This clone occurred a few times. The gene calls are TRBV5-6 and TRBJ1-2, with 7 nucleotides matching TRBD1. CDR3 length: 15 amino acids. With 1 base clipped from V and 3 bases from J, the junction kept 6 bases outside the gene matches. Germline CDR1 is SGHDT and CDR2 is YYEEEE. Here the CDR3 reads CASSLRRGPDYGYTF. The CDR3 region has the DNA TGTGCCAGCAGCTTGAGGAGGGGGCCAGACTATGGCTACACCTTC.

This chain joins TRBV11-3 and TRBJ2-2, with a weak D call TRBD1 (5 bases). Germline V lookup: CDR1 SGHNT, CDR2 YENEEA. This CDR3 is built from 13 residues. V lost 5 bases to trimming and J lost 5 bases, with 9 bases between them. Here the CDR3 reads CASSPDNTGELFF. The CDR3 region has the DNA TGTGCCAGCAGCCCGGACAATACCGGGGAGCTGTTTTTT. The full variable domain, its missing parts supplied by reference TRBV11-3 and TRBJ2-2, is EAGVVQSPRYKIIEKKQPVAFWCNPISGHNTLYWYLQNLGQGPELLIRYENEEAVDDSQLPKDRFSAERLKGVDSTLKIQPAELGDSAVYLCASSPDNTGELFFGEGSRLTVL.

The V and J genes are TRBV11-2 and TRBJ2-7; 7 nucleotides line up with TRBD2. Looked up from germline, CDR1 is SGHAT and CDR2 is FQNNGV. The CDR3 is made up of 14 amino acids. Trimming at V came to 0 bases and at J to 4 bases, leaving 3 bases not matched to a gene. CDR3 residues: CASSLEAGRYEQYF. The CDR3 nucleotides are TGTGCCAGCAGCTTAGAAGCGGGGCGGTACGAGCAGTACTTC.

The CDR3 reads CASSFEVTDTQYF. As DNA, the CDR3 is TGTGCCAGCAGCTTCGAGGTCACAGATACGCAGTATTTT. The chain carries TRBV11-2 and TRBJ2-3, with D unresolved. V shed 3 bases and J shed 2 bases, with 6 bases lying between them. The CDR3 is made up of 13 amino acids. The germline gives CDR1 SGHAT, CDR2 FQNNGV.

Remarks on this clone: Its ends do not fully match the called genes, so a read error is possible. V and J are TRBV5-1 and TRBJ1-2; TRBD1 aligns across 9 bases. The CDR3 covers 14 residues. CDR1 is SGHRS and CDR2 is YFSETQ in the germline V gene. The CDR3 DNA reads as TGCGCCAGCAGCCCTGGACAGGGGAACTATGGCTGCACCTTC. Amino acids: CASSPGQGNYGCTF.

The genes are TRBV9 and TRBJ2-1; D possibly corresponds to TRBD2 (5 bases). The V end was cut by 0 bases, the J end by 0 bases, with 13 bases between. The CDR3 spans 17 residues. CDR1 is SGDLS, CDR2 YYNGEE, per germline. CDR3 DNA: TGTGCCAGCAGCGTAGACCGAGGGCGGCACTCCTACAATGAGCAGTTCTTC. This encodes CASSVDRGRHSYNEQFF. Looking up the rest from reference TRBV9 and TRBJ2-1 gives the full variable domain: DSGVTQTPKHLITATGQRVTLRCSPRSGDLSVYWYQQSLDQGLQFLIQYYNGEERAKGNILERFSAQQFPDLHSELNLSSLELGDSALYFCASSVDRGRHSYNEQFFGPGTRLTVL.